The clone carrying this TCR beta chain occurred many times. These data originate in a study of cytotoxic CD8 clonotypes in ibrutinib-treated CLL. TCRdb's table, derived via immunoSEQ multiplex PCR, lists solely in-frame clones and lacks some. This sample has roughly 50,000 clones, with 57% found just once. V gave up 4 bases and J gave up 6 bases; unmatched junction bases: 11. CDR1 SQVTM and CDR2 ANQGSEA come from the germline V gene. The CDR3 contains 14 residues. This chain joins TRBV29-1 and TRBJ2-7; the match to TRBD1 covers 8 bases. The sample consisted of PBMCs, taken after 24 months of ibrutinib treatment. This TCR derives from a human donor with chronic lymphocytic leukemia. The CDR3 DNA reads TGCAGCGTTGTTGGCAGGGGGCGTCGGGTCGAGCAGTACTTC. Residues: CSVVGRGRRVEQYF.